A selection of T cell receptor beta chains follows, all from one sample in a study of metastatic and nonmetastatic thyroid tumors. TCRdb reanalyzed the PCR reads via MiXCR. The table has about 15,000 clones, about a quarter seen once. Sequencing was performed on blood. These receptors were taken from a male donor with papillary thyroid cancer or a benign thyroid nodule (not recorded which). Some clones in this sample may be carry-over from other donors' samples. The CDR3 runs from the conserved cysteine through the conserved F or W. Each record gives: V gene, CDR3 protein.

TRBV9,CASTREGGTDTQYF
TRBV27,CASSLNHEQFF
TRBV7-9,CASSPRDRGRYEQYF
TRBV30,CAWHNPGNTIYF
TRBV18,CASSPGLAAYEQYF
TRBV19,CASSTGTGGRYEQYF
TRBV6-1,CASRRRLDSPVGDEQYF
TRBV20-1,CSASSGTGALDTQYF
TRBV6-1,CASSEGVSGSYEQYF
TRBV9,CASSGNGDTQYF
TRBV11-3,CASQFSGLAGGETQYF
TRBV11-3,CASSEGRGGEIYEQYF
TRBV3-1,CASSQRKLAGGTDTQYF
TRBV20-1,CSAEDRGPYEQYF
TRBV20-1,CSARGFAESGELFF
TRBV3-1,CASSQSSLRISGNTIYF
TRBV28,CASTTGKPGQFF